This T cell receptor beta chain emerged from a study of identical twins. Findings of the study overall: Potential partial confounding of zero-insertion analyses by invariant MAIT and iNKT cells was noted.

This clonotype was seen more than once but under ten times. The antigen is undetermined. No donor was unhealthy or non-Caucasian. The CDR3 length is 15 residues. The V end lost 4 bases, the J end lost 1 base, and 10 bases lay between the germline ends. CDR1 is KGHDR, CDR2 SFDVKD, per germline. A universal primer site came from template switching; cDNA carried unique molecular identifiers. TCRdb re-called the 5' RACE reads with MiXCR, one entry per CDR3 protein. Found here are about 450,000 distinct CDR3 sequences, roughly 20% of them singletons; the top ten hold around 12%. The specimen sequenced was naive T cells sorted from blood. The receptor was isolated from a man in his forties or fifties in good health. The chain is built from TRBV24-1 and TRBJ1-5; D call uncertain. The CDR3 protein is CATSDRLGSNQPQHF. The CDR3 DNA sequence: TGTGCCACCAGTGACCGACTGGGGAGCAATCAGCCCCAGCATTTT.